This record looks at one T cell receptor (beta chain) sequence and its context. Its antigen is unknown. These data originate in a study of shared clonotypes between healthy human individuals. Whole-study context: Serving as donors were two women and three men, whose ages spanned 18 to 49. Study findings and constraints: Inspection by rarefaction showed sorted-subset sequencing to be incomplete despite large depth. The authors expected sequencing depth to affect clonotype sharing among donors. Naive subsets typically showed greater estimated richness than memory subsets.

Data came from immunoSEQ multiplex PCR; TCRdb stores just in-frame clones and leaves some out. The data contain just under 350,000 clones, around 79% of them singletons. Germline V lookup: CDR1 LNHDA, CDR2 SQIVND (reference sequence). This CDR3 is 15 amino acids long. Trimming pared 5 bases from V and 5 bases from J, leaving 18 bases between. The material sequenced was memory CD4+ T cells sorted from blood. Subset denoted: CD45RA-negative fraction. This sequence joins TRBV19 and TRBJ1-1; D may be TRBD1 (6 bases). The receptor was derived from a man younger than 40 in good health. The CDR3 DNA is TGTGCCAGTAGTGAACAGGGTCTTTCTGTAACTGAAGCTTTCTTT. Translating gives CASSEQGLSVTEAFF. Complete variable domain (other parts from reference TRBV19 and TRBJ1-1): DGGITQSPKYLFRKEGQNVTLSCEQNLNHDAMYWYRQDPGQGLRLIYYSQIVNDFQKGDIAEGYSVSREKKESFPLTVTSAQKNPTAFYLCASSEQGLSVTEAFFGQGTRLTVV.